These T cell receptor beta chains were read from a single sample in a study of STAT5B mutations in CD4+ large granular lymphocyte leukemia. Profiling relied on immunoSEQ multiplex PCR, and the TCRdb table lists in-frame clones only, not all of them. In the table there are about 30,000 clones, just under 80% of which are singletons. Input material: CD4+ T cells from blood buffy coats. The source is a human donor in good health. Both conserved end residues are part of each CDR3. A D gene is named only where the DNA matches it firmly. The size entry is marked missing in some rows and otherwise reads once, few, many or a size class.

v_gene	abundance	j_gene	d_gene	CDR3nt	CDR3aa
TRBV19	NA	TRBJ2-4	TRBD1	TGTGCCAGTAGCCCAGGACAGGCGAAACTAGCCAAAAACATTCAGTACTTC	CASSPGQAKLAKNIQYF
TRBV4-1	NA	TRBJ2-7	TRBD1	TGCGCCAGCAGCAAGTCTACGGCCCCGGGACAGAAATCCTACGAGCAGTACTTC	CASSKSTAPGQKSYEQYF
TRBV7-2	NA	TRBJ1-2	TRBD1	TGTGCCAGCAGCTTATCGGACAGGGGGCGGTTTTATGGCTACACCTTC	CASSLSDRGRFYGYTF
TRBV19	few	TRBJ1-4	TRBD1	TGTGCCGCTTGCAAGACAGGGGGATGCGAAAAACTGTTTTTT	CAACKTGGCEKLFF
TRBV19	NA	TRBJ2-7	NA	TGTGCCAGTAAAAGGGCCCTGAGCTCCTACGAGCAGTACTTC	CASKRALSSYEQYF
TRBV27	NA	TRBJ2-3	NA	TGTGCCAGCGGTCCTTTTGCTAGCACTTCCGGTACGCAGTATTTT	CASGPFASTSGTQYF
TRBV5-8	NA	TRBJ2-5	TRBD1	TGTGCCAGCAGCGCTACCGGGACAGGGCTAGAGACCCAGTACTTC	CASSATGTGLETQYF
TRBV5-1	NA	TRBJ2-3	NA	TGCGCCAGCAGCCCCGGAATGGAGGATACGCAGTATTTT	CASSPGMEDTQYF
TRBV7-9	NA	TRBJ2-3	TRBD2	TGTGCCAGCAGCTTAGATGCGGGGGCAGATACGCAGTATTTT	CASSLDAGADTQYF
TRBV28	once	TRBJ1-3	NA	TGTGCCAGCAGCTTGACAGGAACAACCTCTGGAAACACCATATATTTT	CASSLTGTTSGNTIYF
TRBV5-6	NA	TRBJ1-6	NA	TGTGCCAGCAGCTCGGGAGCTGCGGACGGGTTAAATTCACCCCTCCACTTT	CASSSGAADGLNSPLHF
TRBV6-1	NA	TRBJ1-1	NA	TGTGCCAGCAGCCTAAGTGGCGACAACACTGAAGCTTTCTTT	CASSLSGDNTEAFF
TRBV18	once	TRBJ2-2	TRBD1	TGTGCCAGCTCACCACAGGGGGCTGCCGCGAACACCGGGGAGCTGTTTTTT	CASSPQGAAANTGELFF
TRBV2	NA	TRBJ2-5	NA	TGTGCCAGCAGTCAGGGGGGGCCAGAGACCCAGTACTTC	CASSQGGPETQYF
TRBV4-1	NA	TRBJ2-1	NA	TGCGCCAGCAGCTTACAGGGTGGCAGCTACAATGAGCAGTTCTTC	CASSLQGGSYNEQFF
TRBV18	once	TRBJ1-2	NA	TGTGCCAGCTCACCCGGCAGTGGCTACACCTTC	CASSPGSGYTF